One and the same sample provided the 32 T cell receptor beta chains below, sequenced in a study of cytomegalovirus exposure and HLA in healthy donors. Primers for the PCR totalled 60 Vbeta and 13 Jbeta. Profiling relied on immunoSEQ multiplex PCR, and the TCRdb table lists in-frame clones only, not all of them. Found here are approximately 140,000 clones; the top ten clones hold less than 2%. Material for sequencing was PBMCs. These TCRs come from a woman aged 40-49 years in good health and CMV-seronegative.

This chain joins TRBV5-6 and TRBJ2-1; D is ambiguous. The CDR3 is made up of 12 amino acids. Trimming shortened V by 4 bases and J by 7 bases, and 9 bases separated the two germline ends. The germline V gene encodes CDR1 SGHDT and CDR2 YYEEEE. The CDR3 is CASSLTGNEQFF. The CDR3 nucleotides read TGTGCCAGCAGCCTAACCGGGAATGAGCAGTTCTTC.

The V call is TRBV28, the J call TRBJ1-1; the match to TRBD1 covers 9 bases. This CDR3 contains 14 residues. In germline, CDR1 is MDHEN, CDR2 SYDVKM. Germline trimming cut 5 bases from V and 1 base from J; bases unmatched to any gene: 2. In DNA, the CDR3 is TGTGCCAGCAGTACGACAGGGGGGAACACTGAAGCTTTCTTT. Translation: CASSTTGGNTEAFF.

V and J are TRBV2 and TRBJ2-2; 8 bases are a match to TRBD1. From germline, CDR1 is SNHLY and CDR2 FYNNEI. The CDR3 is made up of 16 amino acids. The trim removed 5 bases at V and 4 bases at J, leaving 9 bases unmatched. In nucleotides, the CDR3 is TGTGCCAGCAGTACCCTGACAGGGGCCCCCACCGGGGAGCTGTTTTTT. Its protein product is CASSTLTGAPTGELFF.

This sequence joins TRBV25-1 and TRBJ1-2, with D maybe TRBD1 (6 bases). Germline CDR1 and CDR2: MGHDK and SYGVNS. The CDR3 extends over 15 amino acids. Trimming left V 4 bases short and J 2 bases short, with 14 bases between. CDR3 in DNA: TGTGCCAGCAGTGTGGGGGCAGAAGGGAACTATGGCTACACCTTC. Residues: CASSVGAEGNYGYTF.

The chain is built from TRBV9 and TRBJ1-1; D is undetermined. Germline CDR1 SGDLS, CDR2 YYNGEE. The CDR3 runs to 15 residues. Trimming took 4 bases from V and 4 from J, leaving 17 bases between them. DNA for the CDR3: TGTGCCAGCAGCCCAAGGGCGGGGAGCGGCACTGAAGCTTTCTTT. As protein: CASSPRAGSGTEAFF.

The CDR3 loop reads CASSLAGTGELFF. CDR3 nucleotides: TGTGCCAGCAGCCTAGCGGGCACCGGGGAGCTGTTTTTT. The chain joins TRBV9 to TRBJ2-2; TRBD2 aligns across 8 bases. Germline V gene sequence: CDR1 SGDLS, CDR2 YYNGEE. V was pared by 4 bases and J by 4 bases, with 0 bases of the junction left unmatched. The CDR3 is 13 residues long.

The V gene is TRBV6-1, the J gene TRBJ1-3; TRBD1 matches 11 bases. The CDR3 is made up of 15 amino acids. After removal of 7 bases from V and 1 base from J, the junction contained 3 bases not matched to a gene. Germline V lookup: CDR1 MNHNS, CDR2 SASEGT. The CDR3 protein is CASTWDRGSGNTIYF. The CDR3 DNA is TGTGCCAGCACTTGGGACAGGGGGTCTGGAAACACCATATATTTT.

The gene calls are TRBV10-3 and TRBJ2-1; D might be TRBD2 (6 bases). The CDR3 runs to 16 residues. Between the trimmed V and J ends, which lost 5 bases and 5 bases, there was a span of 19 bases. Germline CDR1 is ENHRY and CDR2 is SYGVKD. As DNA, the CDR3 is TGTGCCATCAGTACACTGGGAGGCGGGGAGAACAATGAGCAGTTCTTC. Translation gives CAISTLGGGENNEQFF.

This chain connects TRBV4-3 to TRBJ1-2; 8 bases fit TRBD1. Germline V CDR1 and CDR2: LGHNA, YSLEER. There are 15 residues in the CDR3. The J segment lost 3 bases and the V segment lost 3 bases, leaving 6 bases of the junction unmatched. The CDR3, as DNA: TGCGCCAGCAGCCAGGTTACAGGGGGATACTATGGCTACACCTTC. This encodes CASSQVTGGYYGYTF.

The chain is built from TRBV7-2 and TRBJ1-1, with 7 bases identical to TRBD1. V lost 1 base to trimming and J lost 4 bases; unmatched junction nucleotides: 6. The CDR3 runs to 15 residues. Germline CDR1 SGHTA, CDR2 FQGNSA. CDR3 DNA: TGTGCCAGCAGCTTAGGACAGGGCGGATTCACTGAAGCTTTCTTT. Its protein product is CASSLGQGGFTEAFF.

V usage is TRBV5-1 and J usage is TRBJ1-4; D not certain. Germline V gene data show CDR1 as SGHRS and CDR2 as YFSETQ. This CDR3 contains 13 residues. V was shortened by 6 bases and J by 5 bases, with 11 bases between the two germline ends. The CDR3, as DNA: TGCGCCAGCACGACTAACCTAAATGAAAAACTGTTTTTT. Its protein is CASTTNLNEKLFF.

DNA for the CDR3: TGTGCCAGCAGTTACCCCGGACCGACTAACGGGGAGCTGTTTTTT. It specifies CASSYPGPTNGELFF. This sequence joins TRBV6-6 and TRBJ2-2, with a weak D call TRBD2 (5 bases). The CDR3 loop spans 15 amino acids. Germline V gene data show CDR1 as MNHNY and CDR2 as SVGAGI (reference sequence). The ends were cut back, 2 bases at V and 7 bases at J, with 14 bases in the middle.

The chain joins TRBV2 to TRBJ2-5; D perhaps matches TRBD2 (7 bases). The germline V and J ends were trimmed by 8 bases and 4 bases, with 14 bases remaining between them. Germline-derived CDR1 and CDR2 are SNHLY and FYNNEI. CDR3 length: 13 amino acids. CDR3 coding DNA: TGTGCCAGCGGGCCGGGGGGCGGAGAGACCCAGTACTTC. It codes for CASGPGGGETQYF.

V and J are TRBV7-9 and TRBJ1-6; 9 nucleotides align to TRBD1. The CDR3 is 15 residues long. Germline trimming cut 4 bases from V and 9 bases from J; bases unmatched to any gene: 7. Germline V gives CDR1 SEHNR, CDR2 FQNEAQ (reference sequence). CDR3 sequence: CASSSPDRGRSPLHF. DNA for the CDR3: TGTGCCAGCAGCTCGCCGGACAGGGGCCGTTCACCCCTCCACTTT.

As regards this clone: One end of the junction does not line up with germline, which may come from a read error. The rearrangement links TRBV7-3 to TRBJ2-2; 10 positions match TRBD1. CDR1 and CDR2 from the germline V gene are SGHTA and FQGTGA. The CDR3 extends over 15 amino acids. DNA for the CDR3: TGTGCCAGCAGCCTCGACAGGGGGCGCACCCGGGAGCTGTTTTTT. It codes for CASSLDRGRTRELFF. Combining the CDR3 with reference TRBV7-3 and TRBJ2-2 gives the whole variable domain GAGVSQTPSNKVTEKGKYVELRCDPISGHTALYWYRQSLGQGPEFLIYFQGTGAADDSGLPNDRFFAVRPEGSVSTLKIQRTERGDSAVYLCASSLDRGRTRELFFGEGSRLTVL.

The chain carries TRBV7-2 and TRBJ1-1, with a weak D call TRBD1 (5 bases). There are 15 residues in the CDR3. V lost 1 base and J lost 5, with 14 bases in between. The germline gives CDR1 SGHTA, CDR2 FQGNSA. The CDR3 protein is CASSLEGLRKTEAFF. The CDR3 DNA reads TGTGCCAGCAGCTTAGAGGGGCTCCGGAAGACTGAAGCTTTCTTT.

The chain is built from TRBV18 and TRBJ1-1; 7 bases match TRBD1. Germline CDR1 and CDR2: KGHSH and LQKENI. The CDR3 contains 18 residues. The trim removed 3 bases at V and 5 bases at J, leaving 18 bases unmatched. CDR3 residues: CASSPYLGGGSVVTEAFF. The CDR3 DNA follows: TGTGCCAGCTCACCGTATCTAGGGGGCGGATCTGTCGTAACTGAAGCTTTCTTT. The whole variable domain, filled in from reference TRBV18 and TRBJ1-1, reads NAGVMQNPRHLVRRRGQEARLRCSPMKGHSHVYWYRQLPEEGLKFMVYLQKENIIDESGMPKERFSAEFPKEGPSILRIQQVVRGDSAAYFCASSPYLGGGSVVTEAFFGQGTRLTVV.

This chain links TRBV7-9 with TRBJ2-5; 12 bases are shared with TRBD2. Germline V gene lookup returns CDR1 SEHNR and CDR2 FQNEAQ (reference sequence). J was trimmed by 5 bases and V by 3 bases; bases with no gene match: 4. CDR3 length: 15 amino acids. This CDR3 is CASSLLAGGLETQYF. The CDR3 nucleotides are TGTGCCAGCAGCTTGCTAGCGGGGGGGCTTGAGACCCAGTACTTC.

The chain couples TRBV7-2 to TRBJ2-3; a weak D match, TRBD1 (5 bases). CDR1 and CDR2 (germline): SGHTA, FQGNSA. The CDR3 runs 16 residues. Trimming shortened V by 0 bases and J by 4 bases, and 14 bases separated the two germline ends. CDR3 in amino acids: CASSLAMGRAADTQYF. As DNA, the CDR3 is TGTGCCAGCAGCTTAGCGATGGGCAGGGCGGCAGATACGCAGTATTTT.

The J gene is TRBJ1-6, the V gene TRBV28, with a possible D match to TRBD1 (5 bases). The germline V gene encodes CDR1 MDHEN and CDR2 SYDVKM. Between the trimmed V and J ends, which lost 5 bases and 7 bases, there was a span of 18 bases. CDR3 length equals 16 residues. This CDR3 reads CASSPSPGLANSPLHF. The CDR3 coding sequence is TGTGCCAGCAGTCCATCACCGGGACTGGCAAATTCACCCCTCCACTTT.

The CDR3 nucleotides are TGTGCCAGCAGCTTTGGCGGGGGGAGCACAGATACGCAGTATTTT. This sequence encodes CASSFGGGSTDTQYF. The chain uses TRBV7-3 and TRBJ2-3, with 8 bases aligning to TRBD2. The CDR3 runs to 15 residues. Germline trimming cut 3 bases from V and 0 bases from J; bases unmatched to any gene: 2. CDR1 SGHTA and CDR2 FQGTGA come from the germline V gene.

The rearrangement links TRBV10-3 to TRBJ1-2; 9 nucleotides match TRBD1. Germline trimming cut 4 bases from V and 4 bases from J; bases unmatched to any gene: 7. Germline CDR1 and CDR2: ENHRY and SYGVKD. CDR3 size: 15 residues. DNA for the CDR3: TGTGCCATCAGTGGGGACAGGGCGAAGGCCTATGGCTACACCTTC. Amino acids: CAISGDRAKAYGYTF.

The CDR3 reads CASSQVGGGGYNEQFF. DNA for the CDR3: TGTGCCAGCAGCCAAGTGGGGGGAGGGGGCTACAATGAGCAGTTCTTC. The chain joins TRBV4-2 to TRBJ2-1; the D gene is possibly TRBD2 (7 bases). Trimming left V 1 base short and J 3 bases short, with 13 bases between. The CDR3 has 16 residues. Germline CDR1 and CDR2: LGHNA and YNFKEQ.

The rearrangement joins TRBV7-8 to TRBJ1-4; 10 bases line up with TRBD1. Germline CDR1 reads SGHVS; CDR2 reads FQNEAQ. J gave up 4 bases and V 4 bases, and 6 bases lay outside the gene matches. The CDR3 extends over 16 amino acids. CDR3 sequence reads: CASSSGDRGYNEKLFF. CDR3 DNA sequence: TGTGCCAGCAGCTCCGGGGACAGGGGCTATAATGAAAAACTGTTTTTT.

This chain joins TRBV19 and TRBJ1-2; possible D gene TRBD1, 5 bases. The CDR3 runs to 17 residues. Per germline, CDR1 LNHDA and CDR2 SQIVND (reference sequence). V was pared by 3 bases and J by 7 bases, with 24 bases between. The CDR3 loop reads CASSIRGSAGRRGGYTF. DNA of the CDR3: TGTGCCAGTAGTATCAGAGGTTCCGCAGGGCGGAGGGGTGGCTACACCTTC.

V usage is TRBV28 and J usage is TRBJ1-1, with 7 bases aligning to TRBD1. CDR3 size: 15 residues. CDR1 and CDR2 (germline): MDHEN, SYDVKM. V gave up 1 base and J gave up 1 base; unmatched junction bases: 3. The CDR3 DNA sequence: TGTGCCAGCAGTTTATCAGGACAGGCGAACACTGAAGCTTTCTTT. Translated: CASSLSGQANTEAFF.

The chain recombines TRBV7-6 with TRBJ2-3; 7 bases map to TRBD1. V trimming: 3 bases; J trimming: 6 bases; junction bases outside the gene matches: 3. The CDR3 has 13 residues. The V gene's germline CDR1 is SGHVS and CDR2 FNYEAQ. CDR3: CASSFGQADTQYF. CDR3 nucleotide sequence: TGTGCCAGCAGCTTCGGACAGGCCGATACGCAGTATTTT.

The rearrangement links TRBV7-9 to TRBJ2-1; TRBD1 is a possible D gene (5 bases). V was trimmed by 4 bases and J by 5 bases, leaving 18 bases between them. The germline CDR1 and CDR2 sequences are SEHNR and FQNEAQ (reference sequence). The CDR3 runs 16 residues. The CDR3 protein is CASSSPYRLVDNEQFF. The CDR3 DNA reads as TGTGCCAGCAGCTCTCCCTACAGGCTAGTGGACAATGAGCAGTTCTTC.

This chain links TRBV7-9 with TRBJ2-7; a weak D match, TRBD2 (6 bases). Germline V lookup: CDR1 SEHNR, CDR2 FQNEAQ (reference sequence). The V gene lost 4 bases and the J gene lost 7 bases, with 8 bases spanning the gap. The CDR3 totals 11 residues. The DNA of the CDR3 is TGTGCCAGCAGCTCCCGGGAGGAGCAGTACTTC. Amino acid sequence: CASSSREEQYF.

The J gene is TRBJ1-1, the V gene TRBV18; 7 bases align to TRBD1. Germline CDR1 and CDR2: KGHSH and LQKENI. CDR3 length equals 13 residues. With V trimmed by 8 bases and J by 5 bases, 8 bases remained unmatched. CDR3 protein: CASTPDRETEAFF. CDR3 bases: TGTGCCAGCACGCCCGACAGGGAGACTGAAGCTTTCTTT.

This chain connects TRBV5-6 to TRBJ1-2; TRBD1 might be the D (6 bases). Germline V gene data show CDR1 as SGHDT and CDR2 as YYEEEE. V was shortened by 4 bases and J by 1 base, with 11 bases between the two germline ends. The CDR3 runs 14 residues. The CDR3 DNA reads as TGTGCCAGCAGCCCCCAACAGGGTAACTATGGCTACACCTTC. Translated: CASSPQQGNYGYTF.

The chain has TRBV5-1 and TRBJ1-1, with TRBD1 matching 10 bases. Trimming took 7 bases from V and 9 from J; bases not matched to a gene: 15. CDR1 SGHRS and CDR2 YFSETQ come from the germline V gene. The CDR3 is made up of 15 amino acids. The CDR3 loop is CASGTGQGQGSQAFF. The DNA of the CDR3 is TGCGCCAGCGGAACCGGCCAGGGACAGGGGAGTCAAGCTTTCTTT.